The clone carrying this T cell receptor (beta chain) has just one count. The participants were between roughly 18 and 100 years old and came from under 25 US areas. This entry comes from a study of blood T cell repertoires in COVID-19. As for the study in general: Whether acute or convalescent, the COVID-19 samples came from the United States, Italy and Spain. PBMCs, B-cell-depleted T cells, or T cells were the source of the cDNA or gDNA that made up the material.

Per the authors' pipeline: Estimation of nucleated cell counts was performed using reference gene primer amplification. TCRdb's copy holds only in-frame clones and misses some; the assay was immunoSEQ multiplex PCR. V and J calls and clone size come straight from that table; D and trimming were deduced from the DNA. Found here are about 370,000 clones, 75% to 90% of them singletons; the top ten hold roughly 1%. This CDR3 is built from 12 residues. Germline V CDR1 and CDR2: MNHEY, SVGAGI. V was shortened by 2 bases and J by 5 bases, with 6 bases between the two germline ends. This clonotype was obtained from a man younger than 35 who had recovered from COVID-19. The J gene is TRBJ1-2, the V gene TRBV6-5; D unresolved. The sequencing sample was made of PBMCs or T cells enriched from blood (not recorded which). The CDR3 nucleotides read TGTGCCAGCAGTTACGGCTCTTATGGCTACACCTTC. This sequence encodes CASSYGSYGYTF.